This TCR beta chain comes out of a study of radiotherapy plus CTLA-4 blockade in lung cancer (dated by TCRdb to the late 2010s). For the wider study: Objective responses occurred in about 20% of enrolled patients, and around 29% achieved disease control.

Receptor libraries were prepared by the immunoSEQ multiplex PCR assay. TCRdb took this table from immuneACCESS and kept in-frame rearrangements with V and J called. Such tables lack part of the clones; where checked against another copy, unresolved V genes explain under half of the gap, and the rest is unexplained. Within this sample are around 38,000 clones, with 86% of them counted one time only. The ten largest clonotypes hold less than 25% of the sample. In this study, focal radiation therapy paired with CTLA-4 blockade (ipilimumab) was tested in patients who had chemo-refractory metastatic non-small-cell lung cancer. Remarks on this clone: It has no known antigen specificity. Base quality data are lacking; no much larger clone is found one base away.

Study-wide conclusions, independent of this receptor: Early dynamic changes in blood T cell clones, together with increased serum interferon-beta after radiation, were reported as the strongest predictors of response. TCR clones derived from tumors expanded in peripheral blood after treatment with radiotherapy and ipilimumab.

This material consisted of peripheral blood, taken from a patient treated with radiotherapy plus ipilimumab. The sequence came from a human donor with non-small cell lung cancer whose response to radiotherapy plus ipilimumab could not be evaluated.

The CDR3 protein sequence reads: CASRGGSASADTQYF. At the DNA level, the sequence is TGTGCCAGCAGAGGCGGCTCGGCCTCGGCAGATACGCAGTATTTT. Recombination connected TRBV5-4 to TRBJ2-3, with no confidently assigned D gene. Trimming removed 5 bases from V and 4 bases from J, leaving 17 bases between the germline ends. CDR1 is given as SGHNT and CDR2 as YYREEE, both from the germline V gene (reference sequence). Counted from cysteine to phenylalanine, this CDR3 has 15 amino acids. The only DNA kept is the CDR3, 45 bases in frame from the first base.